One sample yielded the 8 T cell receptor beta chains listed below, sequenced in a study of CD8+ T cells in alopecia areata. Treatment indicated: oral pan-JAK inhibitor, 5-10 mg twice daily. Isolated RNA was reverse transcribed into cDNA used as the sequencing template. Libraries were prepared by immunoSEQ multiplex PCR; TCRdb keeps only in-frame clonotypes and omits some of them. The data show around 190,000 clones, roughly three fifths seen once. The source was CD4+ T cells sorted from blood, collected at week 4, from a patient treated with tofacitinib. The receptors were sampled from a human donor with alopecia areata.

The chain employs TRBV7-3 and TRBJ2-3; D perhaps matches TRBD2 (6 bases). This CDR3 has 15 residues. In germline, CDR1 is SGHTA, CDR2 FQGTGA. V gave up 4 bases and J gave up 5 bases, with 16 bases separating them. The CDR3 loop reads CASSYGLSGVDTQYF. Written as DNA, the CDR3 is TGTGCCAGCAGCTACGGACTATCCGGGGTAGATACGCAGTATTTT.

This chain connects TRBV7-9 to TRBJ1-1, with D hard to call. Per germline, CDR1 SEHNR and CDR2 FQNEAQ (reference sequence). Trimming removed 5 bases from V and 4 bases from J, with 11 bases in between. This CDR3 contains 13 residues. CDR3 bases: TGTGCCAGCAGCGACCAAGGGCCCACTGAAGCTTTCTTT. Translation: CASSDQGPTEAFF.

This clone appeared once. As DNA, the CDR3 is TGTGCCAGCAGCCTCCGCGGTAGGGTTGAGCAGTTCTTC. Its protein product is CASSLRGRVEQFF. The gene calls are TRBV7-2 and TRBJ2-1; D unclear. The CDR3 extends over 13 amino acids. In germline, CDR1 is SGHTA, CDR2 FQGNSA. The V and J ends lost 5 bases and 9 bases respectively, with 14 bases between them.

The rearrangement joins TRBV30 to TRBJ2-5; D is perhaps TRBD1 or TRBD2 (6 bases each). Germline values: CDR1 GTSNPN, CDR2 SVGIG (reference sequence). This CDR3 contains 13 residues. Between the trimmed V and J ends, which lost 0 bases and 4 bases, there was a span of 9 bases. CDR3: CAWSVGGLETQYF. The CDR3 DNA reads as TGTGCCTGGAGTGTTGGGGGGCTAGAGACCCAGTACTTC.

The gene calls are TRBV29-1 and TRBJ2-7; D call uncertain. The CDR3 length is 14 residues. Trimming took off 4 bases at V and 2 bases at J, with 15 bases between the two ends. Per the germline V gene, CDR1 is SQVTM and CDR2 is ANQGSEA. The CDR3 region is CSVASLAAPYEQYF. In nucleotides, the CDR3 is TGCAGCGTTGCATCCTTAGCAGCACCCTACGAGCAGTACTTC.

The table lists this clone with a few counts. The chain carries TRBV4-2 and TRBJ2-5, with 8 bases matching TRBD2. Looked up from germline, CDR1 is LGHNA and CDR2 is YNFKEQ. The V segment lost 1 base and the J segment 4 bases; nucleotides outside the gene matches: 5. The CDR3 spans 15 residues. CDR3 coding DNA: TGTGCCAGCAGCCAAGCTCAGCGGGAGTTAGAGACCCAGTACTTC. Translating it yields CASSQAQRELETQYF.

This clone was recorded a few times. The rearrangement uses TRBV5-1 and TRBJ2-7, with 14 positions matching TRBD2. Unmatched junction bases numbered 15, after V lost 4 bases and J lost 6 bases. Germline V gene sequence: CDR1 SGHRS, CDR2 YFSETQ. This CDR3 has 18 amino acids. This CDR3 is CASSAPGTSGRTFPEQYF. CDR3 sequence (DNA): TGCGCCAGCAGCGCCCCTGGGACTAGCGGGAGAACTTTTCCCGAGCAGTACTTC.

This clone was recorded only once. This chain links TRBV11-2 with TRBJ2-7, with D uncertain. Trimming stripped 8 bases from V and 2 bases from J, with 10 bases between. Germline CDR1 reads SGHAT; CDR2 reads FQNNGV. There are 12 residues in the CDR3. The CDR3 reads CASGEQTYEQYF. CDR3 in DNA: TGTGCCAGCGGGGAACAGACCTACGAGCAGTACTTC.